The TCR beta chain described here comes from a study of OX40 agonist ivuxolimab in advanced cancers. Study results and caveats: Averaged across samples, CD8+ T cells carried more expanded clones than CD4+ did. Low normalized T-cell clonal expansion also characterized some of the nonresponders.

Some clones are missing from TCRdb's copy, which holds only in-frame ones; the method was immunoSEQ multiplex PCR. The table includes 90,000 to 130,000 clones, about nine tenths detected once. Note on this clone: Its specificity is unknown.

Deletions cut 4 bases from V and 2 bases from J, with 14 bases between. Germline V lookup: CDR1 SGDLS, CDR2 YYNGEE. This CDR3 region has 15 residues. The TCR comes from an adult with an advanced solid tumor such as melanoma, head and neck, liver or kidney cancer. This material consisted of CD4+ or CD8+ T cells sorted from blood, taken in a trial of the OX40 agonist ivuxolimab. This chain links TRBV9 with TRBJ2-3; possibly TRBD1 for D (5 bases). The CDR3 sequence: CASSFRGHLTDTQYF. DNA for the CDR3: TGTGCCAGCAGCTTCCGAGGACACCTCACAGATACGCAGTATTTT. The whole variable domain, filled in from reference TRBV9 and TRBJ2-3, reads DSGVTQTPKHLITATGQRVTLRCSPRSGDLSVYWYQQSLDQGLQFLIQYYNGEERAKGNILERFSAQQFPDLHSELNLSSLELGDSALYFCASSFRGHLTDTQYFGPGTRLTVL.